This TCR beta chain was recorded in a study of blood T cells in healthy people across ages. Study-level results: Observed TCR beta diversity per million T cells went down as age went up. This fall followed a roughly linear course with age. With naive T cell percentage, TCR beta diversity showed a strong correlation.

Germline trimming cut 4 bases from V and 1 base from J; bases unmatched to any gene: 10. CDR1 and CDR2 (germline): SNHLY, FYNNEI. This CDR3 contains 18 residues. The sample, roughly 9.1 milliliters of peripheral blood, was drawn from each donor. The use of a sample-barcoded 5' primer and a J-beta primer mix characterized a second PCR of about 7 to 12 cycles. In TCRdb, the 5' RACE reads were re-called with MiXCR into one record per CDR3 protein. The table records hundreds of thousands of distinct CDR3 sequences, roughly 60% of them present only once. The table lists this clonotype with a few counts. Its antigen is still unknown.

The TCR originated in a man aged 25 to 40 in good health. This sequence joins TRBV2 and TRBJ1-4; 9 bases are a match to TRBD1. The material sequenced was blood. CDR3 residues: CASSGVPGQGRTNEKLFF. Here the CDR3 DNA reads TGTGCCAGCAGTGGGGTTCCGGGACAGGGAAGAACTAATGAAAAACTGTTTTTT. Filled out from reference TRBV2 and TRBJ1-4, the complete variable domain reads EPEVTQTPSHQVTQMGQEVILRCVPISNHLYFYWYRQILGQKVEFLVSFYNNEISEKSEIFDDQFSVERPDGSNFTLKIRSTKLEDSAMYFCASSGVPGQGRTNEKLFFGSGTQLSVL.